A selection of T cell receptor beta chains follows, all from one sample in a study of early T cells in non-severe SARS-CoV-2 infection. A single record per CDR3 protein comes from TCRdb applying MiXCR to the 5' RACE reads. The sample lists about 110,000 distinct CDR3 sequences; about 12% were seen once. Material for sequencing was whole blood. These receptors originate from an adult who was a healthcare worker with PCR-confirmed SARS-CoV-2 infection or an uninfected control (not recorded which). Both conserved end residues are part of each CDR3. The D gene is left open where the match is weak. Clone size is not always given. Where it is, it says once, few, many or a class for expanded clones.

16	TRBJ2-5	few	TRBD2	TRBV20-1	CSAGGRQAGYQETQYF	TGCAGTGCCGGAGGGCGGCAAGCGGGGTACCAAGAGACCCAGTACTTC
14	TRBJ2-3	few	TRBD2	TRBV29-1	CSVETSGGVDTQYF	TGCAGCGTTGAGACTAGCGGGGGGGTAGATACGCAGTATTTT
12	TRBJ2-4	few	.	TRBV29-1	CSAEGELSRQYF	TGCAGCGCCGAAGGTGAGCTCTCCCGGCAGTACTTC
14	TRBJ1-3	few	.	TRBV4-2	CASSSLSGRNTIYF	TGTGCCAGCAGCTCTCTATCAGGTCGGAACACCATATATTTT
17	TRBJ2-6	.	.	TRBV4-1	CASSQDISRTGANVLTF	TGCGCCAGCAGCCAAGATATTTCCCGAACCGGGGCCAACGTCCTGACTTTC
13	TRBJ2-7	few	.	TRBV28	CASSLTLNYEQYF	TGTGCCAGCAGTTTAACCCTGAACTACGAGCAGTACTTC
15	TRBJ2-7	many	TRBD2	TRBV15	CATSRVNSGGYEQYF	TGTGCCACCAGCAGAGTTAATAGCGGGGGTTACGAGCAGTACTTC
14	TRBJ1-3	few	.	TRBV28	CASTAWTAENTIYF	TGTGCCAGCACGGCATGGACAGCTGAAAACACCATATATTTT
13	TRBJ1-5	.	.	TRBV10-2	CASSETSGSPGAF	TGCGCCAGCAGTGAGACCTCAGGGAGCCCAGGGGCTTTT
15	TRBJ1-5	.	TRBD1	TRBV12-3/TRBV12-4	CASSFVRTGDQPQHF	TGTGCCAGCAGTTTCGTGAGAACAGGGGATCAGCCCCAGCATTTT
21	TRBJ1-3	many	.	TRBV7-9	CASSLWVPRTLVRIRGNTIYF	TGTGCCAGCAGCTTATGGGTCCCTCGGACATTGGTTCGGATTAGGGGGAACACCATATATTTT
12	TRBJ2-7	many	.	TRBV29-1	CSVVEAPYEQYF	TGCAGCGTTGTGGAGGCCCCCTACGAGCAGTACTTC
16	TRBJ2-1	.	.	TRBV7-6	CASSLRRTKTYNEQFF	TGTGCCAGCAGCTTAAGGCGGACAAAGACCTACAATGAGCAGTTCTTC
14	TRBJ2-1	.	.	TRBV20-1	CSAEGGSSYNEQFF	TGCAGTGCCGAGGGCGGGTCCTCCTACAATGAGCAGTTCTTC
15	TRBJ2-1	few	.	TRBV7-9	CASSSLGAVYNEQFF	TGTGCCAGCAGCTCCCTGGGGGCCGTCTACAATGAGCAGTTCTTC
13	TRBJ2-2	many	.	TRBV10-3	CAISDGGAGELFF	TGTGCCATCAGTGACGGCGGCGCCGGGGAGCTGTTTTTT
13	TRBJ1-5	.	.	TRBV5-1	CASSLSMNQPQHF	TGCGCCAGCAGCTTGTCTATGAATCAGCCCCAGCATTTT
15	TRBJ2-3	.	TRBD2	TRBV5-5	CASSRSGSSTDTQYF	TGTGCCAGCAGCCGGAGCGGGAGTAGCACAGATACGCAGTATTTT
11	TRBJ2-7	.	.	TRBV20-1	CSASHSGEQYF	TGCAGTGCTAGCCACTCGGGCGAGCAGTACTTC
15	TRBJ1-2	.	TRBD1	TRBV12-3/TRBV12-4	CASSPGDRKVYGYTF	TGTGCCAGCAGTCCCGGGGACAGGAAGGTTTATGGCTACACCTTC
14	TRBJ2-3	few	.	TRBV29-1	CSVEDPPGADTQYF	TGCAGCGTTGAAGACCCCCCAGGCGCAGATACGCAGTATTTT
15	TRBJ2-1	many	.	TRBV18	CASSGGRGSYNEQFF	TGTGCCAGCTCAGGAGGACGAGGGAGCTACAATGAGCAGTTCTTC
14	TRBJ1-4	few	TRBD1	TRBV28	CASSDGRGNEKLFF	TGTGCCAGCAGTGATGGCAGGGGGAATGAAAAACTGTTTTTT
15	TRBJ2-7	many	.	TRBV3-1	CASSRRSAQSYEQYF	TGTGCCAGCAGCCGCCGCTCAGCGCAATCCTACGAGCAGTACTTC
15	TRBJ1-5	few	TRBD1	TRBV7-9	CASSLKGDRGQPQHF	TGTGCCAGCAGCTTAAAGGGGGACAGGGGCCAGCCCCAGCATTTT
15	TRBJ2-1	many	TRBD2	TRBV12-3/TRBV12-4	CASSFGGSSYNEQFF	TGTGCCAGCAGTTTCGGCGGGAGTTCCTACAATGAGCAGTTCTTC
13	TRBJ1-1	few	.	TRBV29-1	CSVERLLNTEAFF	TGCAGCGTCGAACGACTTTTGAACACTGAAGCTTTCTTT
15	TRBJ2-5	.	TRBD2	TRBV28	CASRRLAGGQETQYF	TGTGCCAGCAGACGACTAGCGGGGGGGCAAGAGACCCAGTACTTC
14	TRBJ1-1	many	.	TRBV3-1	CASSQADTHTEAFF	TGTGCCAGCAGCCAAGCTGACACCCACACTGAAGCTTTCTTT
14	TRBJ2-3	.	.	TRBV11-2	CASNGGRRADTQYF	TGTGCCAGCAACGGGGGGCGGAGGGCAGATACGCAGTATTTT
15	TRBJ1-5	many	.	TRBV12-3/TRBV12-4	CASSPQGKSNQPQHF	TGTGCCAGCAGTCCTCAGGGGAAGAGCAATCAGCCCCAGCATTTT
18	TRBJ2-6	few	.	TRBV5-1	CASSTIEGAVSGANVLTF	TGCGCCAGCTCCACCATCGAAGGGGCAGTTTCTGGGGCCAACGTCCTGACTTTC
15	TRBJ2-3	.	.	TRBV12-3/TRBV12-4	CASSPTWGSTDTQYF	TGTGCCAGCAGCCCCACGTGGGGTAGCACAGATACGCAGTATTTT
12	TRBJ2-7	many	.	TRBV6-2/TRBV6-3	CASSVTGIEQYF	TGTGCCAGCAGTGTTACAGGAATCGAGCAGTACTTC
13	TRBJ2-4	many	TRBD1	TRBV30	CAWSAGQGNIQYF	TGTGCCTGGAGCGCGGGACAGGGCAACATTCAGTACTTC
14	TRBJ2-3	many	.	TRBV5-1	CASSQRGASDTQYF	TGCGCCAGCAGCCAACGGGGGGCGTCAGATACGCAGTATTTT
13	TRBJ2-6	.	.	TRBV7-2	CASSLGGANVLTF	TGTGCCAGCAGCTTAGGTGGGGCCAACGTCCTGACTTTC
13	TRBJ2-2	few	.	TRBV18	CASSPGDTGELFF	TGTGCCAGCTCCCCCGGTGATACCGGGGAGCTGTTTTTT
17	TRBJ2-1	.	TRBD2	TRBV6-1	CASSESPLAGSYNEQFF	TGTGCCAGCAGTGAATCCCCGCTAGCGGGCTCCTACAATGAGCAGTTCTTC
14	TRBJ2-7	few	TRBD2	TRBV28	CASSFTSGGYEQYF	TGTGCCAGCAGTTTCACTAGCGGGGGCTACGAGCAGTACTTC
14	TRBJ2-5	few	.	TRBV7-7	CASSLAIGQETQYF	TGTGCTAGCAGCTTAGCTATTGGACAAGAGACCCAGTACTTC
15	TRBJ2-3	many	.	TRBV7-2	CASSSPIGLTDTQYF	TGTGCCAGCAGCTCCCCCATTGGACTAACAGATACGCAGTATTTT
12	TRBJ1-2	many	.	TRBV29-1	CSVGPEGPGYTF	TGCAGCGTTGGGCCCGAGGGTCCTGGCTACACCTTC
16	TRBJ1-5	many	TRBD1	TRBV6-1	CASSAGQGIAGQPQHF	TGTGCCAGCAGTGCGGGACAGGGGATAGCGGGGCAGCCCCAGCATTTT
16	TRBJ1-2	few	.	TRBV20-1	CSSQPGHPGSDYGYTF	TGCAGTTCGCAACCGGGACACCCCGGGAGTGACTATGGCTACACCTTC
17	TRBJ2-1	few	TRBD2	TRBV30	CAWSASMGLPSYNEQFF	TGTGCCTGGAGTGCATCTATGGGACTACCCTCCTACAATGAGCAGTTCTTC
15	TRBJ2-1	many	TRBD2	TRBV27	CASTLTSGRINEQFF	TGTGCCAGCACCCTAACTAGCGGGAGGATCAATGAGCAGTTCTTC
14	TRBJ1-2	many	TRBD1	TRBV18	CASSWTGRMDGYTF	TGTGCCAGCTCGTGGACAGGGCGGATGGATGGCTACACCTTC
16	TRBJ2-3	few	TRBD1	TRBV7-9	CASSPKDRGGTDTQYF	TGTGCCAGCAGCCCCAAGGACAGGGGGGGCACAGATACGCAGTATTTT
13	TRBJ1-3	many	.	TRBV7-8	CASSLSSANTIYF	TGTGCCAGCAGCTTAAGTTCGGCCAACACCATATATTTT
17	TRBJ2-1	many	TRBD2	TRBV20-1	CSARVVAGALSYNEQFF	TGCAGTGCTAGGGTGGTAGCGGGGGCCCTTTCGTACAATGAGCAGTTCTTC
9	TRBJ2-5	many	.	TRBV29-1	CSVDPASYF	TGCAGCGTTGACCCGGCCTCGTACTTC
15	TRBJ1-1	few	TRBD1	TRBV9	CASSEGGQLNTEAFF	TGTGCCAGCAGCGAGGGGGGACAGCTGAACACTGAAGCTTTCTTT
16	TRBJ2-2	.	.	TRBV15	CATSRDSSGNTGELFF	TGTGCCACCAGCAGAGATTCTTCCGGGAACACCGGGGAGCTGTTTTTT
13	TRBJ1-5	few	.	TRBV19	CASSLDKYQPQHF	TGTGCCAGTAGTCTTGACAAATATCAGCCCCAGCATTTT
15	TRBJ2-5	.	TRBD2	TRBV20-1	CSAPLAAALGETQYF	TGCAGTGCTCCCCTAGCGGCCGCTTTAGGAGAGACCCAGTACTTC
12	TRBJ1-1	few	.	TRBV11-2	CASSSRTEEAFF	TGTGCCAGCAGCTCCCGAACTGAGGAAGCTTTCTTT
17	TRBJ1-1	.	TRBD1	TRBV2	CASSRGQVTIMNTEAFF	TGTGCCAGCAGTCGGGGACAGGTCACCATCATGAACACTGAAGCTTTCTTT
14	TRBJ2-1	.	TRBD2	TRBV29-1	CSAGTSGDLNEQFF	TGCAGCGCCGGGACTAGCGGGGACCTCAATGAGCAGTTCTTC
13	TRBJ1-1	few	.	TRBV7-7	CASSLEQNTEAFF	TGTGCTAGCAGCTTAGAGCAGAACACTGAAGCTTTCTTT